Presented here are 17 T cell receptor beta chains from one specimen sequenced in a study of blood T cell repertoires in COVID-19. TCRdb's copy holds only in-frame clones and misses some; the assay was immunoSEQ multiplex PCR. The sample holds almost 400,000 clones, approximately 90% seen once. Material: PBMCs or T cells enriched from blood (not recorded which). The receptors shown here come from a woman under 40 with acute COVID-19.

The V and J genes are TRBV25-1 and TRBJ2-4, with 9 bases matching TRBD1. This CDR3 comprises 17 residues. In germline, CDR1 is MGHDK, CDR2 SYGVNS. V shed 4 bases, J shed 4 bases, and the junction held 11 bases outside the gene matches. CDR3 DNA: TGTGCCAGCAGTGGCCCCCCCCGGGGACAGGGAAAAAACATTCAGTACTTC. This sequence encodes CASSGPPRGQGKNIQYF.

The chain couples TRBV9 to TRBJ2-1; TRBD2 aligns across 12 bases. Germline CDR1 is SGDLS and CDR2 is YYNGEE. V shed 0 bases and J 6 bases; nucleotides not matched to a gene: 1. The CDR3 is 15 residues long. CDR3 in amino acids: CASSVASGGANEQFF. CDR3 bases: TGTGCCAGCAGCGTAGCTAGCGGGGGGGCCAATGAGCAGTTCTTC.

The chain couples TRBV3-1 (or the pseudogene TRBV3-2) to TRBJ2-2, with D perhaps matching TRBD2 (6 bases). The CDR3 spans 13 residues. The V gene's germline CDR1 is LGHDT and CDR2 YNNKEL (reference sequence). The V gene lost 4 bases and the J gene lost 3 bases, with 6 bases spanning the gap. In nucleotides, the CDR3 is TGTGCCAGCAGCCCGGGGGACACCGGGGAGCTGTTTTTT. It specifies CASSPGDTGELFF.

The rearrangement joins TRBV10-1 to TRBJ1-2; 8 positions match TRBD1. V shed 9 bases and J 7 bases; nucleotides not matched to a gene: 13. Per germline, CDR1 WNHNN and CDR2 SYGVQD (reference sequence). CDR3 size: 14 residues. The CDR3 DNA reads TGCGCCAGACAGCCCGGGACAGGAGACTCTGGCTACACCTTC. Translating gives CARQPGTGDSGYTF.

The rearrangement links TRBV5-8 to TRBJ1-4; D remains ambiguous. CDR3 length equals 15 residues. Per the germline V gene, CDR1 is SGHTS and CDR2 is YDEGEE. V lost 0 bases, J lost 4 bases, and 10 bases lay in between. CDR3 coding DNA: TGTGCCAGCAGCTTGGAACAGAGAAATAATGAAAAACTGTTTTTT. It yields the protein CASSLEQRNNEKLFF.

This clone was recorded once. This chain uses TRBV7-2 with TRBJ1-4; D unresolved. V shed 3 bases and J shed 1 base, with 12 bases lying between them. Germline V gene sequence: CDR1 SGHTA, CDR2 FQGNSA. CDR3 length: 16 amino acids. The CDR3 DNA reads as TGTGCCAGCAGCTTTCTTCCCTTACTAACTAATGAAAAACTGTTTTTT. Protein sequence: CASSFLPLLTNEKLFF.

The genes are TRBV4-1 and TRBJ1-1; perhaps TRBD1 as D (6 bases). In germline, CDR1 is MGHRA, CDR2 YSYEKL. The CDR3 runs to 14 residues. V dropped 3 bases and J dropped 8 bases, with 16 bases sitting between them. The CDR3 protein is CASSHYWGQGEAFF. CDR3 coding DNA: TGCGCCAGCAGCCATTATTGGGGCCAGGGGGAAGCTTTCTTT.

The chain employs TRBV9 and TRBJ1-6, with D perhaps matching TRBD1 (5 bases). The CDR3 has 16 residues. Per germline, CDR1 SGDLS and CDR2 YYNGEE. V was cut by 1 base and J by 5 bases, with 13 bases left in between. CDR3 region: CASSVKGNSNNSPLHF. CDR3 coding DNA: TGTGCCAGCAGCGTAAAGGGGAACAGCAATAATTCACCCCTCCACTTT. The variable domain in full, with the rest retrieved from reference TRBV9 and TRBJ1-6, is DSGVTQTPKHLITATGQRVTLRCSPRSGDLSVYWYQQSLDQGLQFLIQYYNGEERAKGNILERFSAQQFPDLHSELNLSSLELGDSALYFCASSVKGNSNNSPLHFGNGTRLTVT.

This chain joins TRBV5-1 and TRBJ2-7; 12 bases are shared with TRBD1. Germline loops: CDR1 SGHRS, CDR2 YFSETQ. The CDR3 covers 15 residues. After removal of 4 bases from V and 7 bases from J, the junction contained 9 bases not matched to a gene. The CDR3 loop reads CASSRRGQGAGEQYF. The CDR3 DNA sequence: TGCGCCAGCAGCCGAAGGGGACAGGGGGCGGGTGAGCAGTACTTC.

The chain has TRBV4-2 and TRBJ2-7; maybe TRBD2 (6 bases). V lost 3 bases to trimming and J lost 7 bases, with 19 bases between them. CDR3 length: 15 amino acids. Germline CDR1 reads LGHNA; CDR2 reads YNFKEQ. This chain's CDR3 is CASSHGGAGLFEQYF. In DNA, the CDR3 is TGTGCCAGCAGCCATGGGGGTGCGGGGCTCTTTGAGCAGTACTTC.

The rearrangement uses TRBV19 and TRBJ1-2; TRBD1 might be the D (5 bases). Germline CDR1 is LNHDA and CDR2 is SQIVND (reference sequence). This CDR3 has 14 residues. The V and J ends lost 1 base and 6 bases respectively, with 12 bases between them. The CDR3 coding sequence is TGTGCCAGTAGTATAGGCGGGGGAGTCCATGGCTACACCTTC. It codes for CASSIGGGVHGYTF.

The chain is built from TRBV4-1 and TRBJ2-5, with 7 positions matching TRBD2. This CDR3 has 15 residues. V trimming: 4 bases; J trimming: 2 bases; junction bases outside the gene matches: 7. CDR1 is MGHRA, CDR2 YSYEKL, per germline. This chain's CDR3 is CASSRPLAPQETQYF. The CDR3 DNA reads as TGCGCCAGCAGCCGACCACTAGCGCCACAAGAGACCCAGTACTTC.

The chain carries TRBV27 and TRBJ2-3; 8 nucleotides line up with TRBD1. The CDR3 spans 15 residues. After removal of 6 bases from V and 5 bases from J, the junction contained 10 bases not matched to a gene. CDR1 and CDR2 (germline): MNHEY, SMNVEV (reference sequence). DNA for the CDR3: TGTGCCAGCAGATTAGGACAGGGTTCTGTAGATACGCAGTATTTT. It encodes CASRLGQGSVDTQYF.

The chain combines TRBV11-2 with TRBJ1-1; TRBD1 matches at 7 bases. The ends lost 4 bases at V and 11 bases at J; junction bases unmatched: 4. Germline assignment: CDR1 SGHAT and CDR2 FQNNGV. This CDR3 contains 11 residues. In DNA, the CDR3 is TGTGCCAGCAGCTCAACAGGGGATGCTTTCTTT. It is translated as CASSSTGDAFF.

This clone came up a few times. The chain carries TRBV2 and TRBJ1-6; the D gene is possibly TRBD1 (5 bases). The V and J ends lost 4 bases and 5 bases respectively, with 12 bases between them. The V gene's germline CDR1 is SNHLY and CDR2 FYNNEI. This CDR3 region has 15 residues. CDR3 sequence (DNA): TGTGCCAGCAGTGTATCCAGGGTGGATAATTCACCCCTCCACTTT. Its translation is CASSVSRVDNSPLHF. The whole variable domain, filled in from reference TRBV2 and TRBJ1-6, reads EPEVTQTPSHQVTQMGQEVILRCVPISNHLYFYWYRQILGQKVEFLVSFYNNEISEKSEIFDDQFSVERPDGSNFTLKIRSTKLEDSAMYFCASSVSRVDNSPLHFGNGTRLTVT.

V gene TRBV30 combines with J gene TRBJ2-5; D is possibly TRBD2 (5 bases). V lost 0 bases, J lost 5 bases, and 10 bases lay in between. Looked up from germline, CDR1 is GTSNPN and CDR2 is SVGIG (reference sequence). The CDR3 covers 13 residues. CDR3 residues: CAWSVRGWETQYF. The CDR3 DNA is TGTGCCTGGAGTGTGCGAGGGTGGGAGACCCAGTACTTC.

This clone turned up a few times. The genes are TRBV9 and TRBJ1-2; D is perhaps TRBD1 (5 bases). The CDR3 loop spans 14 amino acids. V was clipped by 3 bases and J by 4 bases, with 13 bases between them. Germline V gene lookup returns CDR1 SGDLS and CDR2 YYNGEE. In nucleotides, the CDR3 is TGTGCCAGCAGCGCCCGGGGGGGTCTCTATGGCTACACCTTC. The encoded protein is CASSARGGLYGYTF.